This T cell receptor (beta chain) was found in a study of T cell clonotyping in hematopoietic cell transplantation. Study information: Recipients' pretransplant samples followed cytoreduction. General observations from the study: No sorting was done, leaving CD4 and CD8 contributions mixed.

Indicated time point: recipient sample about 28 days before transplant, after cytoreduction. Points on this clone: The antigen is not known.

Germline loops: CDR1 SGHRS, CDR2 YFSETQ. The length of the CDR3 is 14 residues. The V gene lost 4 bases and the J gene lost 4 bases, with 13 bases spanning the gap. Repertoires were generated with immunoSEQ multiplex PCR, while TCRdb's copy carries only in-frame clones and drops some. The data show tens of thousands of clones, with 90% to 95% seen just once and around 1.6% held by the top ten. The source is a man aged 40-49 years with chronic myeloid leukemia. Some clones in this sample may be carry-over from other donors' samples. V usage is TRBV5-1 and J usage is TRBJ2-3; a possible D gene is TRBD1 (5 bases). Sequencing was performed on peripheral blood mononuclear cells, taken before stem cell transplant. The CDR3: CASSHRTPPDTQYF. Here the CDR3 DNA reads TGCGCCAGCAGCCATCGGACACCCCCAGATACGCAGTATTTT.